The present T cell receptor (beta chain) was sequenced within a study of molecular identifiers for immune sequencing clone quantification. Overall study findings and caveats: Among roughly 910,000 naive cells, spiked Jurkat TCR RNA from a single cell was reportedly detectable. A shared barcode on identical TCR molecules could lead to underestimated sizes for highly expanded clones. In naive cells, clones above 20 RNA copies held under 1% of molecules, whereas in effector cells they held over 98%.

Bulk TCR libraries used previously described methods and listed TCR primers. MiXCR was run by TCRdb on the PCR reads, yielding one entry per CDR3 protein. The table includes just under 650,000 distinct CDR3 sequences, 15% to 20% detected once. The CDR3 extends over 14 amino acids. Germline values: CDR1 MNHEY, CDR2 SVGEGT. Trimming took 0 bases from V and 6 from J, leaving 12 bases between them. This clonotype was recorded a few times. The antigen is unknown. This sequence originates from a human donor in good health. Some libraries in this study had Jurkat cell RNA spiked in. The sequencing sample was made of naive CD8+ T cells from blood, with Jurkat cell RNA spiked in. Indicated subset: FACS-sorted CD8+CD4-CCR7+CD45RA+ naive T cells. This chain connects TRBV6-2 or TRBV6-3 to TRBJ2-7, with a possible D match to TRBD2 (6 bases). The CDR3 DNA reads TGTGCCAGCAGTTACTCGTACTCCGGGGGCGAGCAGTACTTC. It specifies CASSYSYSGGEQYF.